What follows is one T cell receptor beta chain and its context. Profiling relied on immunoSEQ multiplex PCR, and the TCRdb table lists in-frame clones only, not all of them. Of roughly 300,000 clones listed, roughly 90% are singletons. This specimen comes from a study of blood T cell repertoires in COVID-19. V shed 5 bases and J shed 2 bases, with 14 bases lying between them. CDR3 size: 15 residues. Germline CDR1 SEHNR, CDR2 FQNEAQ (reference sequence). The V call is TRBV7-9, the J call TRBJ2-3; weak D call: TRBD1 (6 bases). The receptor was isolated from a man aged 18-30 years who had recovered from COVID-19. Sequencing was done on a sample of peripheral blood. The CDR3 loop is CASSHPGQSTDTQYF. Here the CDR3 DNA reads TGTGCCAGCAGCCACCCAGGACAGTCCACAGATACGCAGTATTTT.